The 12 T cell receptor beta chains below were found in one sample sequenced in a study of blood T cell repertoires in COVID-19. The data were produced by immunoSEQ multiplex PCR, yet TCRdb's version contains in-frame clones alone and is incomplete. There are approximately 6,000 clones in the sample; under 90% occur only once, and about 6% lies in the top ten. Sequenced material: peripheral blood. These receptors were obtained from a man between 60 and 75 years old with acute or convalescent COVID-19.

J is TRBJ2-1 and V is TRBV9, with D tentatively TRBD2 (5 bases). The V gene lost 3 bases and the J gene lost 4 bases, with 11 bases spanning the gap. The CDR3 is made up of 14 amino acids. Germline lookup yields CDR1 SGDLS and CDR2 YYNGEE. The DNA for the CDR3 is TGTGCCAGCAGCGAGGACTCCTTTTACAATGAGCAGTTCTTC. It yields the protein CASSEDSFYNEQFF. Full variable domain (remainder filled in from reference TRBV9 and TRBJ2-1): DSGVTQTPKHLITATGQRVTLRCSPRSGDLSVYWYQQSLDQGLQFLIQYYNGEERAKGNILERFSAQQFPDLHSELNLSSLELGDSALYFCASSEDSFYNEQFFGPGTRLTVL.

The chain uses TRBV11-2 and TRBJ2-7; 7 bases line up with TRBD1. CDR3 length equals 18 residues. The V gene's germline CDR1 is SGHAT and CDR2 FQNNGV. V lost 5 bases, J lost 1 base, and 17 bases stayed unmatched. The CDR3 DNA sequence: TGTGCCAGCAGCGGAACAGGGGTTAGGGTTCTAGGTTCCTACGAGCAGTACTTC. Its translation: CASSGTGVRVLGSYEQYF.

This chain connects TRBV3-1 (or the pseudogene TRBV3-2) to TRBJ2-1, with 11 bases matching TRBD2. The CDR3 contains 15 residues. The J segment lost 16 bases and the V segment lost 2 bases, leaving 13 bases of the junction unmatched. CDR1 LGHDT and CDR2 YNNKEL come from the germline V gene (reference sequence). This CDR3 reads CASSQSKLAGVFRFF. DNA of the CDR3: TGTGCCAGCAGCCAAAGTAAACTAGCGGGAGTGTTCAGATTCTTC.

The CDR3 is CSVATNEKLFF. In DNA, the CDR3 is TGCAGCGTTGCGACTAATGAAAAACTGTTTTTT. J is TRBJ1-4 and V is TRBV29-1; D gene ambiguous. The CDR3 has 11 amino acids. Looked up from germline, CDR1 is SQVTM and CDR2 is ANQGSEA. Trimming took off 4 bases at V and 2 bases at J, with 2 bases between the two ends.

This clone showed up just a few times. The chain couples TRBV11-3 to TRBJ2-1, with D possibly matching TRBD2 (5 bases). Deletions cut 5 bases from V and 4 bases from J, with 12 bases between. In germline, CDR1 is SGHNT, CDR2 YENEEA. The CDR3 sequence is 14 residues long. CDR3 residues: CASSPRAGYNEQFF. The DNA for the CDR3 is TGTGCCAGCAGCCCTAGGGCGGGTTACAATGAGCAGTTCTTC. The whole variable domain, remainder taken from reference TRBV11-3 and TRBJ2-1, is EAGVVQSPRYKIIEKKQPVAFWCNPISGHNTLYWYLQNLGQGPELLIRYENEEAVDDSQLPKDRFSAERLKGVDSTLKIQPAELGDSAVYLCASSPRAGYNEQFFGPGTRLTVL.

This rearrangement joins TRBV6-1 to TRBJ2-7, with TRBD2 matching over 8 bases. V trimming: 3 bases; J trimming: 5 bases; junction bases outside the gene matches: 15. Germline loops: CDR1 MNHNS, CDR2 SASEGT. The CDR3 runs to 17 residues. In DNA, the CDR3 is TGTGCCAGCAGTGACGCCTACCGGACGGGAGGGCGGGACGAGCAGTACTTC. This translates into CASSDAYRTGGRDEQYF.

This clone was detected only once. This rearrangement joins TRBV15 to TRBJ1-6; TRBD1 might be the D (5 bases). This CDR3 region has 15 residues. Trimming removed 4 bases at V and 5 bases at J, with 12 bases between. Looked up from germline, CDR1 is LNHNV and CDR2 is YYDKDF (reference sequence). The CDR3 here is CATSIGQGNNSPLHF. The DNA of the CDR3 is TGTGCCACCAGCATCGGGCAGGGTAATAATTCACCCCTCCACTTT. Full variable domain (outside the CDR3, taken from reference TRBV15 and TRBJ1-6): DAMVIQNPRYQVTQFGKPVTLSCSQTLNHNVMYWYQQKSSQAPKLLFHYYDKDFNNEADTPDNFQSRRPNTSFCFLDIRSPGLGDTAMYLCATSIGQGNNSPLHFGNGTRLTVT.

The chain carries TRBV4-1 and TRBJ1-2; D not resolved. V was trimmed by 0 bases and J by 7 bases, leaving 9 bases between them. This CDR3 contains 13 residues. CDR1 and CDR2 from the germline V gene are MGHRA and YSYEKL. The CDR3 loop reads CASSQDGGSGYTF. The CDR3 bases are TGCGCCAGCAGCCAAGACGGCGGGTCTGGCTACACCTTC.

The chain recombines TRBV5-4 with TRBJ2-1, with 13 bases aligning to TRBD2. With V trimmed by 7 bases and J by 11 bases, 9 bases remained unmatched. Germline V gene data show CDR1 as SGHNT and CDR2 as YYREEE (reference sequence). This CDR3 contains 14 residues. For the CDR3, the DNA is TGTGCCAGCGGGACTAGCGGGAAGTTACCGAAGCAGTTCTTC. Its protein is CASGTSGKLPKQFF.

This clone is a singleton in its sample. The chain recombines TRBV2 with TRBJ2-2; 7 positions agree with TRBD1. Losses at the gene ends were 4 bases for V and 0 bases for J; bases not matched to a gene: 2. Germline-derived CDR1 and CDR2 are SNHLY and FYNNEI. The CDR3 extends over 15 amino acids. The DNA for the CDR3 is TGTGCCAGCAGTGCTACAGGGGCGAACACCGGGGAGCTGTTTTTT. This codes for CASSATGANTGELFF.

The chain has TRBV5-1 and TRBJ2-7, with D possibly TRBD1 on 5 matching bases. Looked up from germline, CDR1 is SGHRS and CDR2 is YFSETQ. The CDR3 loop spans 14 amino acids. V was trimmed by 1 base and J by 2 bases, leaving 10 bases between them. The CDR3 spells CASSLWAGTYEQYF. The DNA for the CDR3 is TGCGCCAGCAGCTTGTGGGCAGGGACCTACGAGCAGTACTTC.

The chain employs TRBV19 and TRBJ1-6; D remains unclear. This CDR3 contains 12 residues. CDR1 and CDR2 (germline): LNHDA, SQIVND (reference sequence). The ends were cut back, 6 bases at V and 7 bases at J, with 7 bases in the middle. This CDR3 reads CASRDWNSPLHF. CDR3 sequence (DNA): TGTGCCAGTAGGGACTGGAATTCACCCCTCCACTTT.